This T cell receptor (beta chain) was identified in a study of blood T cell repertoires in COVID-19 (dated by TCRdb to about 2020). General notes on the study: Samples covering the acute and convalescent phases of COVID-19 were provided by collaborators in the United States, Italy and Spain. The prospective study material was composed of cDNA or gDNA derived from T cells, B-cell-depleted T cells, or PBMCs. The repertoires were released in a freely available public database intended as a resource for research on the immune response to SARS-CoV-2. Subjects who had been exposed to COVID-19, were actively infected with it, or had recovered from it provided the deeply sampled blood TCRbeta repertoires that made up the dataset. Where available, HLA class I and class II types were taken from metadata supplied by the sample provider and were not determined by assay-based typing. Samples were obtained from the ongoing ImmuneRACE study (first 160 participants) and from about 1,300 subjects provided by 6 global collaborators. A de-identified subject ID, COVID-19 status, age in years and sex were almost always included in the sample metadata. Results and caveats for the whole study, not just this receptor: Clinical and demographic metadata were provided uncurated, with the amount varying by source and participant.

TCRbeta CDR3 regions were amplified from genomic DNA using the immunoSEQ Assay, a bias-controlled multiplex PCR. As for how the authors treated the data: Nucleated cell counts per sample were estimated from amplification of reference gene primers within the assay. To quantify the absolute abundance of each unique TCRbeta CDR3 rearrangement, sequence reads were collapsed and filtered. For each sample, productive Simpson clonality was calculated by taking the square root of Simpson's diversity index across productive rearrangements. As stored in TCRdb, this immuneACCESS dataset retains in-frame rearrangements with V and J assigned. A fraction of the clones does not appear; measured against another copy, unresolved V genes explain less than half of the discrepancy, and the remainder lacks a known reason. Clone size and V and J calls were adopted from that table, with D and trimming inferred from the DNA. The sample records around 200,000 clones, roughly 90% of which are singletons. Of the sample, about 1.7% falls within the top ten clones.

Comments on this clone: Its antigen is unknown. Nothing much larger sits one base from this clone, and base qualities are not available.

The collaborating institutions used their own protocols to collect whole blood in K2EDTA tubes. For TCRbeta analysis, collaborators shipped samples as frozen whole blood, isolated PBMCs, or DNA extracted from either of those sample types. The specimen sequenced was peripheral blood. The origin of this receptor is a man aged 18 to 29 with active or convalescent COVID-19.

The CDR3 reads as follows: CASSPVLGRENAETQYF. Here is the DNA: TGTGCCAGCAGCCCCGTCCTCGGGCGGGAGAACGCGGAGACCCAGTACTTC. The chain was built from TRBV11-2 and TRBJ2-5, with 7 bases aligning to TRBD2. Unmatched junction bases come to 17, with V trimmed by 5 bases and J by 5 bases. Via the germline V gene, CDR1 is SGHAT and CDR2 FQNNGV. Taken from cysteine to phenylalanine, the CDR3 has 17 residues. The sequence is cut down to CDR3 DNA, 51 bases in frame from base 1.